Listed below are T cell receptor beta chains from one sample, sequenced in a study of CD8+CD57+ T cells in acquired aplastic anemia. TCRdb independently ran MiXCR on the reads; one entry per CDR3 protein. The sample lists approximately 100,000 distinct CDR3 sequences, around two thirds occurring once. Material: sorted CD4+, CD8+, or CD8+CD57+ T cells (not recorded which) from PBMCs. The receptors were gathered from a human donor with aplastic anemia. Both conserved end residues are part of each CDR3. A D gene is named only where the DNA matches it firmly. Size is omitted from some rows. Given values are once, few, many or a class for expanded clones.

j_gene: TRBJ1-5; abundance: NA; d_gene: TRBD1; v_gene: TRBV7-8; CDR3nt: TGTGCCAGCAGCTTAGCAGGGGGCCAGCCCCAGCATTTT; CDR3aa: CASSLAGGQPQHF
j_gene: TRBJ2-5; abundance: NA; d_gene: TRBD2; v_gene: TRBV20-1; CDR3nt: TGCAGTGCTACTCGAGCGGGAGGCCCTGAGACCCAGTACTTC; CDR3aa: CSATRAGGPETQYF
j_gene: TRBJ2-1; abundance: few; d_gene: TRBD2; v_gene: TRBV15; CDR3nt: TGTGCCACCAGCAGTCTAGCGGGGCATACAAATGAGCAGTTCTTC; CDR3aa: CATSSLAGHTNEQFF
j_gene: TRBJ2-3; abundance: few; d_gene: TRBD2; v_gene: TRBV20-1; CDR3nt: TGCAGTGCTAGAGTGGGGGGGGCAGATACGCAGTATTTT; CDR3aa: CSARVGGADTQYF
j_gene: TRBJ1-6; abundance: NA; d_gene: NA; v_gene: TRBV28; CDR3nt: TGTGCCAGCAGTTTGCGGGATTATAATTCACCCCTCCACTTT; CDR3aa: CASSLRDYNSPLHF
j_gene: TRBJ2-7; abundance: NA; d_gene: NA; v_gene: TRBV15; CDR3nt: TGTGCCACCAGCAGTGGCGGGGCAGGGGAACACTACGAGCAGTACTTC; CDR3aa: CATSSGGAGEHYEQYF
j_gene: TRBJ1-1; abundance: many; d_gene: NA; v_gene: TRBV30; CDR3nt: TGTGCCTGGGGGCCAGGGTTCACTGAAGCTTTCTTT; CDR3aa: CAWGPGFTEAFF
j_gene: TRBJ2-1; abundance: many; d_gene: TRBD2; v_gene: TRBV7-9; CDR3nt: TGTGCCAGCAGCTTATCCGAGACTAGCGGTAATGAGCAGTTCTTC; CDR3aa: CASSLSETSGNEQFF
j_gene: TRBJ2-7; abundance: NA; d_gene: TRBD1; v_gene: TRBV5-6; CDR3nt: TGTGCCAGCAGCTTTAATGGACAGGGGGGGTACGAGCAGTACTTC; CDR3aa: CASSFNGQGGYEQYF
j_gene: TRBJ2-3; abundance: NA; d_gene: NA; v_gene: TRBV29-1; CDR3nt: TGCAGCGTTGTGCGGGGTCTTCGCACAGATACGCAGTATTTT; CDR3aa: CSVVRGLRTDTQYF
j_gene: TRBJ1-1; abundance: NA; d_gene: NA; v_gene: TRBV7-3; CDR3nt: TGTGCCAGCAGCTTGGGGACGATGGCTGAAGCTTTCTTT; CDR3aa: CASSLGTMAEAFF
j_gene: TRBJ2-5; abundance: NA; d_gene: TRBD2; v_gene: TRBV19; CDR3nt: TGTGCCAGTTCGGTGGGAGGGGAGACCCAGTACTTC; CDR3aa: CASSVGGETQYF
j_gene: TRBJ2-3; abundance: few; d_gene: TRBD1; v_gene: TRBV20-1; CDR3nt: TGCAGTGAGGGAGGACAGGGGAAGGCAGATACGCAGTATTTT; CDR3aa: CSEGGQGKADTQYF
j_gene: TRBJ1-2; abundance: NA; d_gene: NA; v_gene: TRBV10-1; CDR3nt: TGCGCCAGCAGTGATCTGGACCCAGGGAAGGACAACTATGGCTACACCTTC; CDR3aa: CASSDLDPGKDNYGYTF
j_gene: TRBJ2-2; abundance: NA; d_gene: NA; v_gene: TRBV24-1; CDR3nt: TGTGCCACCAGTGTTCCGGGACAACGGCTGTTTTTT; CDR3aa: CATSVPGQRLFF
j_gene: TRBJ2-5; abundance: many; d_gene: TRBD1; v_gene: TRBV9; CDR3nt: TGTGCCAGCAGCGCATCTCAGGGGGTTGGGGAGACCCAGTACTTC; CDR3aa: CASSASQGVGETQYF
j_gene: TRBJ2-7; abundance: NA; d_gene: NA; v_gene: TRBV4-3; CDR3nt: TGCGCCAGCAGCCAAGGCACAGGCATATCCTACGAGCAGTACTTC; CDR3aa: CASSQGTGISYEQYF
j_gene: TRBJ2-7; abundance: many; d_gene: NA; v_gene: TRBV20-1; CDR3nt: TGCAGTGCTAGAGATCCCCAGGTCCTAGAATACGAGCAGTACTTC; CDR3aa: CSARDPQVLEYEQYF
j_gene: TRBJ2-1; abundance: NA; d_gene: NA; v_gene: TRBV20-1; CDR3nt: TGCAGTGCTAGAGATTTTGAGACGGGGGGCCACGACAATGAGCAGTTCTTC; CDR3aa: CSARDFETGGHDNEQFF
j_gene: TRBJ2-7; abundance: NA; d_gene: TRBD2; v_gene: TRBV20-1; CDR3nt: TGCAGTGCTAGAGATGGTGGGGGGGCCTACGAGCAGTACTTC; CDR3aa: CSARDGGGAYEQYF
j_gene: TRBJ2-7; abundance: many; d_gene: NA; v_gene: TRBV10-2; CDR3nt: TGCGCCAGCAGTGAGACCTACGAGCAGTACTTC; CDR3aa: CASSETYEQYF
j_gene: TRBJ1-4; abundance: NA; d_gene: TRBD1; v_gene: TRBV7-2; CDR3nt: TGTGCCAGCAGCTCACCGGGACAGTCGTCGAAACTGTTTTTT; CDR3aa: CASSSPGQSSKLFF
j_gene: TRBJ2-7; abundance: NA; d_gene: TRBD1; v_gene: TRBV25-1; CDR3nt: TGTGCCAGCAGTGAAAAGGGACAGGGAGGAGAGCAGTACTTC; CDR3aa: CASSEKGQGGEQYF
j_gene: TRBJ2-7; abundance: NA; d_gene: NA; v_gene: TRBV9; CDR3nt: TGTGCCAGCAGCGTGGTAGACCGGCACTACGAGCAGTACTTC; CDR3aa: CASSVVDRHYEQYF
j_gene: TRBJ2-3; abundance: once; d_gene: NA; v_gene: TRBV9; CDR3nt: TGTGCCAGCAGCGTTTCCGTGGATACGCAGTATTTT; CDR3aa: CASSVSVDTQYF
j_gene: TRBJ2-7; abundance: NA; d_gene: TRBD1; v_gene: TRBV5-1; CDR3nt: TGCGCCAGCAGCCCGGGTGGGACAGGGGTAACCTACGAGCAGTACTTC; CDR3aa: CASSPGGTGVTYEQYF
j_gene: TRBJ2-3; abundance: NA; d_gene: NA; v_gene: TRBV20-1; CDR3nt: TGCAGTGCTAGATTGGCAGCGAGCACAGATACGCAGTATTTT; CDR3aa: CSARLAASTDTQYF
j_gene: TRBJ2-3; abundance: NA; d_gene: NA; v_gene: TRBV2; CDR3nt: TGTGCCAGCAGTGAGGCGACAGATACGCAGTATTTT; CDR3aa: CASSEATDTQYF
j_gene: TRBJ1-1; abundance: NA; d_gene: TRBD1; v_gene: TRBV15; CDR3nt: TGTGCCACCAGCAGGGGGGACAGGGCTACCACTGAAGCTTTCTTT; CDR3aa: CATSRGDRATTEAFF
j_gene: TRBJ2-2; abundance: NA; d_gene: NA; v_gene: TRBV29-1; CDR3nt: TGCAGCGTTGTGATAGGGGCGGCGACCGGGGAGCTGTTTTTT; CDR3aa: CSVVIGAATGELFF
j_gene: TRBJ2-7; abundance: NA; d_gene: TRBD2; v_gene: TRBV20-1; CDR3nt: TGCAGTGCTACCCACAGCGGGGGGTCCTACGAGCAGTACTTC; CDR3aa: CSATHSGGSYEQYF
j_gene: TRBJ2-1; abundance: NA; d_gene: NA; v_gene: TRBV24-1; CDR3nt: TGTGCCACCTCCTCGGGATTAGCGCCCCTAAGGGATGAGCAGTTCTTC; CDR3aa: CATSSGLAPLRDEQFF
j_gene: TRBJ2-2; abundance: NA; d_gene: NA; v_gene: TRBV7-2; CDR3nt: TGTGCCAGCAGCCAAGGGCGGAGTACCGGGGAGCTGTTTTTT; CDR3aa: CASSQGRSTGELFF
j_gene: TRBJ1-6; abundance: once; d_gene: TRBD1; v_gene: TRBV2; CDR3nt: TGTGCCAGCAGCGACGGACAGGAGAGCTCCTATAATTCACCCCTCCACTTT; CDR3aa: CASSDGQESSYNSPLHF
j_gene: TRBJ2-1; abundance: NA; d_gene: NA; v_gene: TRBV20-1; CDR3nt: TGCAGTGCTTTCCCCCTTAAGGAGCATGAGCAGTTCTTC; CDR3aa: CSAFPLKEHEQFF
j_gene: TRBJ2-3; abundance: once; d_gene: TRBD2; v_gene: TRBV10-3; CDR3nt: TGTGCCATCAGGGGCCTCGCTAGCGGGATTGGGACAGATACGCAGTATTTT; CDR3aa: CAIRGLASGIGTDTQYF
j_gene: TRBJ2-7; abundance: once; d_gene: NA; v_gene: TRBV20-1; CDR3nt: TGCAGTGCTAGGGGGACCGATCACGACGAGCAGTACTTC; CDR3aa: CSARGTDHDEQYF
j_gene: TRBJ2-1; abundance: NA; d_gene: NA; v_gene: TRBV19; CDR3nt: TGTGCCAGTAGTATCGGGAACGGGGGTTTCTATGAGCAGTTCTTC; CDR3aa: CASSIGNGGFYEQFF
j_gene: TRBJ2-6; abundance: NA; d_gene: NA; v_gene: TRBV4-2; CDR3nt: TGTGCCAGCAGCCAAGATAGGGCGGCTGATGGTGCAACTTTC; CDR3aa: CASSQDRAADGATF
j_gene: TRBJ2-7; abundance: many; d_gene: TRBD1; v_gene: TRBV5-5; CDR3nt: TGTGCCAGCAGCGTGCACCACAGGGGGCTTCTTGGCGAGCAGTACTTC; CDR3aa: CASSVHHRGLLGEQYF
j_gene: TRBJ1-1; abundance: few; d_gene: NA; v_gene: TRBV20-1; CDR3nt: TGCAGTGCTAGAGATACGAGGACAACCATGAACACTGAAGCTTTCTTT; CDR3aa: CSARDTRTTMNTEAFF